The clone carrying this TCR beta chain has just a few counts. What was amplified from RNA transcripts were TCR beta CDR3 regions. The HTBI set primed first-round TCR CDR3 RT-PCR. TCRdb re-called the multiplex PCR reads with MiXCR, one entry per CDR3 protein. Counted here are under 400,000 distinct CDR3 sequences, over 15% occurring once; the ten biggest clones make up under 55%. The data derive from a study of T cells in Graves' hyperthyroidism and ophthalmopathy. CDR3 size: 13 residues. Trimming removed 5 bases from V and 3 bases from J, with 7 bases in between. The V gene's germline CDR1 is SEHNR and CDR2 FQNEAQ (reference sequence).

Sample: blood. The receptor comes from a woman between 50 and 59 years old with Graves' hyperthyroidism. The chain carries TRBV7-9 and TRBJ2-2; unclear D gene. The CDR3: CASSRQDTGELFF. CDR3 bases: TGTGCCAGCAGCCGCCAGGACACCGGGGAGCTGTTTTTT. The full variable domain, with the rest looked up from reference TRBV7-9 and TRBJ2-2, is DTGVSQNPRHKITKRGQNVTFRCDPISEHNRLYWYRQTLGQGPEFLTYFQNEAQLEKSRLLSDRFSAERPKGSFSTLEIQRTEQGDSAMYLCASSRQDTGELFFGEGSRLTVL.